The source of this T cell receptor beta chain is a study of early T cells in non-severe SARS-CoV-2 infection. On the study more broadly: Sequencing of bulk RNA from unsorted whole blood was done, without chain pairing.

This clonotype came up a few times. Antigen specificity is unknown. Points from the study as a whole: Anti-spike CD8 responses were favored in VDJdb matching, and private and CD4 specificities were missed.

CDR3 length: 14 residues. Per germline, CDR1 SQVTM and CDR2 ANQGSEA. V shed 4 bases and J 3 bases; nucleotides not matched to a gene: 4. Unique molecular identifiers were added to individual cDNA molecules. MiXCR was run by TCRdb on the 5' RACE reads, yielding one entry per CDR3 protein. The repertoire holds nearly 60,000 distinct CDR3 sequences, with roughly 13% as singletons. Sequencing was carried out using whole blood. J is TRBJ2-1 and V is TRBV29-1; 9 bases are a match to TRBD2. The source is an adult who was a healthcare worker with PCR-confirmed SARS-CoV-2 infection or an uninfected control (not recorded which). The CDR3 loop reads CSVGAGGNYNEQFF. The CDR3 nucleotides are TGCAGCGTTGGTGCGGGAGGGAACTACAATGAGCAGTTCTTC.